Included here is one TCR beta chain sequence, with context. The sample comes from a study of blood T cell repertoires in COVID-19. The CDR3 extends over 10 amino acids. Trimming pared 9 bases from V and 5 bases from J, leaving 5 bases between. Germline V gene sequence: CDR1 MNHEY, CDR2 SVGAGI. TCRdb's copy holds only in-frame clones and misses some; the assay was immunoSEQ multiplex PCR. The data contain fewer than 250,000 clones, more than 70% of them seen just once; the ten biggest clones take up approximately 7.6%. Sequencing was performed on PBMCs or T cells enriched from blood (not recorded which). The chain links TRBV6-5 to TRBJ1-5; no clear D. This sequence was found in a woman aged 18-29 years who had recovered from COVID-19. DNA of the CDR3: TGTGCCAGGGCATATCAGCCCCAGCATTTT. Its translation is CARAYQPQHF.